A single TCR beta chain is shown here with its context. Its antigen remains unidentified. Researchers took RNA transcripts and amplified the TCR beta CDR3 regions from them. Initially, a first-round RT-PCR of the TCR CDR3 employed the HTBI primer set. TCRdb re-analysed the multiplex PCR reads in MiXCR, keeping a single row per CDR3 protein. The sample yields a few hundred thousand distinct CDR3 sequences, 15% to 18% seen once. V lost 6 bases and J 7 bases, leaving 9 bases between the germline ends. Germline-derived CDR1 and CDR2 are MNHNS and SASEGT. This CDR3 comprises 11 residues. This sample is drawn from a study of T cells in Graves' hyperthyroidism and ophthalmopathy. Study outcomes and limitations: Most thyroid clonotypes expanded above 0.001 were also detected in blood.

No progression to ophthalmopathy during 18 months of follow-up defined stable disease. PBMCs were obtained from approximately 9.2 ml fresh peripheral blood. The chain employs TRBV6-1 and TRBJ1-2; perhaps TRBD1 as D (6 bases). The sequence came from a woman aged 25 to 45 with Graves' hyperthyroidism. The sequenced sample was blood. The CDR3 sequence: CASSATGGYTF. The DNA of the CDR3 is TGTGCCAGCAGCGCGACAGGTGGCTACACCTTC.